Given below is one T cell receptor beta chain in context. Between the trimmed V and J ends, which lost 4 bases and 11 bases, there was a span of 17 bases. CDR3 length: 12 amino acids. Germline V gene lookup returns CDR1 GTSNPN and CDR2 SVGIG (reference sequence). This sample is part of a study of blood T cell repertoires in COVID-19. TCRdb's copy holds only in-frame clones and misses some; the assay was immunoSEQ multiplex PCR. In the table there are 250,000 or so clones, approximately 85% of which are singletons. The chain carries TRBV30 and TRBJ1-1, with a tentative D call TRBD1 (6 bases). This clonotype originated in a man in his fifties with acute or convalescent COVID-19. Sequenced sample: peripheral blood. CDR3 sequence reads: CAWTRGGGEAFF. CDR3 DNA: TGTGCCTGGACCAGAGGGGGTGGGGAGGCTTTCTTT.